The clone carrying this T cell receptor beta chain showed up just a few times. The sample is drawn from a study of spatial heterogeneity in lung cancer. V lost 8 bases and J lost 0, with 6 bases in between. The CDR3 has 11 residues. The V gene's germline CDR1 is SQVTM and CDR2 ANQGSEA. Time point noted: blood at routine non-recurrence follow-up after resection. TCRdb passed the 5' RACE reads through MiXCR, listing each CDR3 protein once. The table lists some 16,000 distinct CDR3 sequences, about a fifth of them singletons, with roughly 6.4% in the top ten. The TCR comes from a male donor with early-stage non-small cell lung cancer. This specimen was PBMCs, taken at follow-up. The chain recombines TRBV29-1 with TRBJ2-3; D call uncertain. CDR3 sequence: CSLTSTDTQYF. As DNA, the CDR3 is TGCAGCCTTACTAGCACAGATACGCAGTATTTT.